Shown below are 10 T cell receptor beta chains from a single sample sequenced in a study of neurological immune-mediated disorders. TCRdb re-derived calls from the 5' RACE reads in MiXCR, one entry per CDR3 protein. The sample includes 50,000 or so distinct CDR3 sequences, about 3.3% seen only once; the top ten take 7.1%. The sample was PBMCs. The receptors derive from a woman aged 55 to 70 with multiple sclerosis.

This clonotype was observed many times. The chain recombines TRBV6-5 with TRBJ2-2; 9 positions agree with TRBD2. Germline V gives CDR1 MNHEY, CDR2 SVGAGI. This CDR3 comprises 15 residues. Trimming at V came to 6 bases and at J to 3 bases, leaving 5 bases not matched to a gene. The CDR3 DNA follows: TGTGCCAGCAGACAGACTAGCGGTTACACCGGGGAGCTGTTTTTT. Its protein is CASRQTSGYTGELFF.

This clonotype was seen at least ten times. This chain joins TRBV28 and TRBJ1-5; 8 nucleotides agree with TRBD1. CDR1 and CDR2 from the germline V gene are MDHEN and SYDVKM. This CDR3 spans 15 amino acids. After removal of 7 bases from V and 3 bases from J, the junction contained 8 bases not matched to a gene. The CDR3 is CASTALDRVNQPQHF. In DNA form, the CDR3 reads TGTGCCAGCACCGCTCTGGACAGGGTCAATCAGCCCCAGCATTTT.

This clonotype was observed at least ten times. The chain recombines TRBV15 with TRBJ2-5, with TRBD2 identical over 10 bases. This CDR3 region has 16 residues. V gave up 0 bases and J gave up 9 bases; unmatched junction bases: 10. Germline values: CDR1 LNHNV, CDR2 YYDKDF (reference sequence). CDR3 DNA sequence: TGTGCCACCAGCAGAGATCGTGGAAGTAGCGGGGGGCCCCAGTACTTC. Translated, it gives CATSRDRGSSGGPQYF.

There are many counts of this clonotype. The chain couples TRBV7-3 to TRBJ2-1, with TRBD2 matching 8 bases. CDR1 and CDR2 (germline): SGHTA, FQGTGA. V was clipped by 7 bases and J by 4 bases; unmatched bases: 6. There are 14 residues in the CDR3. The CDR3 nucleotides are TGTGCCAGCAAGGTAGCGGGGAATTACAATGAGCAGTTCTTC. This encodes CASKVAGNYNEQFF.

This clonotype has at least ten counts. The CDR3 DNA follows: TGCGCCAGCAGCTTGGTCGTGACTAGCGGGGCTGCAGATACGCAGTATTTT. Encoded protein: CASSLVVTSGAADTQYF. This chain links TRBV5-1 with TRBJ2-3, with 11 bases matching TRBD2. V dropped 0 bases and J dropped 4; count of bases not matched to a gene: 7. The CDR3 loop spans 17 amino acids. Germline assignment: CDR1 SGHRS and CDR2 YFSETQ.

This clonotype was recorded many times. This chain joins TRBV6-5 and TRBJ1-2; no reliable D call. The CDR3 loop spans 12 amino acids. Trimming took off 5 bases at V and 8 bases at J, with 12 bases between the two ends. The germline CDR1 and CDR2 sequences are MNHEY and SVGAGI. CDR3 sequence reads: CASSDPLRGYTF. The CDR3 region has the DNA TGTGCCAGCAGTGACCCCCTGCGGGGCTACACCTTC.

This clonotype was seen repeatedly, ten times or more. The chain has TRBV20-1 and TRBJ2-6, with D maybe TRBD1 (6 bases). This CDR3 region has 15 residues. Germline V gene data show CDR1 as DFQATT and CDR2 as SNEGSKA (reference sequence). The ends were cut back, 7 bases at V and 0 bases at J, with 13 bases in the middle. CDR3 loop: CSVHTRGSGANVLTF. The CDR3 DNA reads as TGCAGTGTCCACACCAGGGGCTCTGGGGCCAACGTCCTGACTTTC.

This clonotype was seen at least ten times. The chain has TRBV9 and TRBJ2-1; 11 bases agree with TRBD2. The V gene's germline CDR1 is SGDLS and CDR2 YYNGEE. CDR3 length: 16 residues. V was clipped by 5 bases and J by 6 bases; unmatched bases: 10. The CDR3 sequence is CASSSYTSGSGNEQFF. CDR3 in DNA: TGTGCCAGCAGTAGTTATACTAGCGGGAGCGGCAATGAGCAGTTCTTC.

This clonotype appeared many times. This chain links TRBV5-1 with TRBJ2-1; D perhaps matches TRBD2 (5 bases). Trimming took 0 bases from V and 0 from J, leaving 10 bases between them. This CDR3 contains 16 residues. The germline CDR1 and CDR2 sequences are SGHRS and YFSETQ. The CDR3 spells CASSLGGLSSYNEQFF. The CDR3 nucleotides read TGCGCCAGCAGCTTGGGCGGGTTAAGCTCCTACAATGAGCAGTTCTTC.

This clonotype was counted ten times or more. This chain uses TRBV4-1 with TRBJ1-5; D unresolved. The CDR3 consists of 13 residues. The germline gives CDR1 MGHRA, CDR2 YSYEKL. The ends were cut back, 1 base at V and 4 bases at J, with 5 bases in the middle. DNA for the CDR3: TGCGCCAGCAGCCAAGCGCAGAATCAGCCCCAGCATTTT. It translates to CASSQAQNQPQHF.